These 22 T cell receptor beta chains came from one sample sequenced in a study of blood T cell repertoires in COVID-19. Assay used: immunoSEQ multiplex PCR; TCRdb lists only in-frame clones, some missing. The table includes 63,000 or so clones, roughly 81% detected once. Sequencing input: peripheral blood. The receptors originated from a human donor in a cohort sampled during active COVID-19.

As to this clone: Other nucleotide sequences in the sample specify the same CDR3. V is TRBV6-5 and J is TRBJ2-7; 13 bases are a match to TRBD2. In germline, CDR1 is MNHEY, CDR2 SVGAGI. The trim removed 6 bases at V and 4 bases at J, leaving 3 bases unmatched. This CDR3 has 14 amino acids. The CDR3 sequence: CASSLLAGGYEQYF. The DNA of the CDR3 is TGTGCCAGCAGCCTACTAGCGGGAGGGTACGAGCAGTACTTC.

This chain connects TRBV5-1 to TRBJ2-1; D ambiguous. This CDR3 has 14 amino acids. The germline CDR1 and CDR2 sequences are SGHRS and YFSETQ. The V and J ends lost 3 bases and 5 bases respectively, with 12 bases between them. The CDR3 is CASSSRSGNNEQFF. The CDR3 DNA reads as TGCGCCAGCAGCTCGAGGTCCGGAAACAATGAGCAGTTCTTC. Full variable domain (rest looked up from reference TRBV5-1 and TRBJ2-1): KAGVTQTPRYLIKTRGQQVTLSCSPISGHRSVSWYQQTPGQGLQFLFEYFSETQRNKGNFPGRFSGRQFSNSRSEMNVSTLELGDSALYLCASSSRSGNNEQFFGPGTRLTVL.

The V call is TRBV6-4, the J call TRBJ1-2, with a tentative D call TRBD1 (6 bases). V lost 6 bases and J lost 7, with 24 bases in between. CDR3 length equals 16 residues. CDR1 and CDR2 from the germline V gene are MRHNA and SNTAGT. The CDR3 is CASSPGGGARSGGYTF. In nucleotides, the CDR3 is TGTGCCAGCAGCCCCGGAGGGGGGGCAAGATCCGGTGGCTACACCTTC.

V and J are TRBV18 and TRBJ2-2; perhaps TRBD2 as D (6 bases). The CDR3 consists of 15 residues. From germline, CDR1 is KGHSH and CDR2 LQKENI. V lost 3 bases and J lost 6, with 14 bases in between. CDR3 sequence (DNA): TGTGCCAGCTCACCGCTGGAGGGACGCGCCGGGGAGCTGTTTTTT. Translated: CASSPLEGRAGELFF.

This clone has more than one count but fewer than ten. This rearrangement joins TRBV6-5 to TRBJ2-7; 9 bases match TRBD2. CDR1 and CDR2 (germline): MNHEY, SVGAGI. The CDR3 is 13 amino acids. V shed 10 bases and J 3 bases; nucleotides not matched to a gene: 7. Here the CDR3 DNA reads TGTGCCACCATGAAACTAGCGGGCTACGAGCAGTACTTC. It translates to CATMKLAGYEQYF.

V is TRBV4-2 and J is TRBJ2-3; 13 bases align to TRBD2. CDR3 size: 19 residues. V lost 0 bases, J lost 0 bases, and 6 bases stayed unmatched. Germline V gene lookup returns CDR1 LGHNA and CDR2 YNFKEQ. CDR3 nucleotides: TGTGCCAGCAGCCAAGATGGACTAGCGGGGGCTTTCAGCACAGATACGCAGTATTTT. Its protein product is CASSQDGLAGAFSTDTQYF.

This chain connects TRBV5-1 to TRBJ1-1, with 9 bases lining up with TRBD1. V shed 2 bases, J shed 6 bases, and the junction held 5 bases outside the gene matches. Germline values: CDR1 SGHRS, CDR2 YFSETQ. This CDR3 has 14 residues. CDR3 sequence reads: CASSFWTGVSEAFF. The CDR3 coding sequence is TGCGCCAGCAGCTTCTGGACAGGGGTCTCTGAAGCTTTCTTT.

The V call is TRBV28, the J call TRBJ2-3; D is perhaps TRBD1 (5 bases). Trimming removed 8 bases from V and 3 bases from J, with 21 bases in between. Germline CDR1 reads MDHEN; CDR2 reads SYDVKM. The length of the CDR3 is 16 residues. The CDR3 DNA is TGTGCCAGCGTTACCACTCAGGCAGGGCGGACAGATACGCAGTATTTT. Translating gives CASVTTQAGRTDTQYF.

V usage is TRBV4-3 and J usage is TRBJ2-1; 8 bases line up with TRBD2. The germline V gene has CDR1 LGHNA and CDR2 YSLEER. V was clipped by 0 bases and J by 9 bases; unmatched bases: 7. The CDR3 runs to 15 residues. CDR3 residues: CASSQDAGRAGEQFF. The CDR3 DNA sequence: TGCGCCAGCAGCCAAGATGCCGGGAGGGCCGGTGAGCAGTTCTTC.

The rearrangement joins TRBV29-1 to TRBJ2-7, with 10 bases lining up with TRBD2. The CDR3 extends over 14 amino acids. Germline V CDR1 and CDR2: SQVTM, ANQGSEA. V lost 3 bases and J lost 2; bases outside the gene matches: 4. The CDR3 DNA is TGCAGCGTTGAGGGACTAGCGAAGACCTACGAGCAGTACTTC. Amino acids: CSVEGLAKTYEQYF.

This chain connects TRBV7-9 to TRBJ1-3, with D unclear. Germline lookup yields CDR1 SEHNR and CDR2 FQNEAQ (reference sequence). Trimming stripped 1 base from V and 4 bases from J, with 8 bases between. CDR3 length: 14 residues. The CDR3 DNA is TGTGCCAGCAGCTTAGTTCCCTTCGGAAACACCATATATTTT. Its protein is CASSLVPFGNTIYF.

This clone showed up just a few times. The gene calls are TRBV2 and TRBJ1-6; 8 bases are a match to TRBD1. Germline V lookup: CDR1 SNHLY, CDR2 FYNNEI. This CDR3 has 16 residues. After removal of 6 bases from V and 2 bases from J, the junction contained 6 bases not matched to a gene. In DNA form, the CDR3 reads TGTGCCAGCAGCTCGACAGGGGTCCCCTATAATTCACCCCTCCACTTT. Amino acids: CASSSTGVPYNSPLHF.

This clone was recorded once. The chain has TRBV15 and TRBJ2-3; the D is unclear. The CDR3 runs to 15 residues. Germline V gives CDR1 LNHNV, CDR2 YYDKDF (reference sequence). The germline V and J ends were trimmed by 1 base and 0 bases, with 8 bases remaining between them. CDR3 region: CATSRAGASTDTQYF. The CDR3 DNA sequence: TGTGCCACCAGCAGAGCTGGAGCTAGCACAGATACGCAGTATTTT.

This clone has just a few counts. Written as DNA, the CDR3 is TGTGCCAGCAGCTCACTACCGCCCACGAGTCGAGACAATGAGCAGTTCTTC. Translating it yields CASSSLPPTSRDNEQFF. The chain couples TRBV7-8 to TRBJ2-1; D gene uncertain. Germline V CDR1 and CDR2: SGHVS, FQNEAQ. V lost 4 bases and J 5 bases, leaving 21 bases between the germline ends. CDR3 length: 17 amino acids.

The rearrangement links TRBV9 to TRBJ2-7; TRBD2 matches at 9 bases. This CDR3 is 15 amino acids long. CDR1 SGDLS and CDR2 YYNGEE come from the germline V gene. Trimming took 3 bases from V and 0 from J; bases not matched to a gene: 4. The CDR3 sequence is CASSATSGSSYEQYF. Here the CDR3 DNA reads TGTGCCAGCAGCGCGACTAGCGGATCCTCCTACGAGCAGTACTTC.

The rearrangement joins TRBV28 to TRBJ1-1, with D possibly being TRBD1 (6 bases). Germline V gene data show CDR1 as MDHEN and CDR2 as SYDVKM. The CDR3 is 17 residues long. The V gene lost 6 bases and the J gene lost 7 bases, with 27 bases spanning the gap. The CDR3 DNA reads TGTGCCAGCAGCTCCTTTCAAATGACTCAGGGGTTCAGTGAAGCTTTCTTT. Its translation is CASSSFQMTQGFSEAFF.

The chain has TRBV6-2 or TRBV6-3 and TRBJ2-4; TRBD2 matches 8 bases. CDR3 length: 13 amino acids. The germline V gene has CDR1 MNHEY and CDR2 SVGEGT. V lost 5 bases, J lost 7 bases, and 4 bases stayed unmatched. CDR3 protein: CASSIPGGNIQYF. The CDR3 DNA is TGTGCCAGCAGTATACCGGGGGGGAACATTCAGTACTTC.

The chain uses TRBV6-5 and TRBJ2-1; 8 bases line up with TRBD2. The V gene's germline CDR1 is MNHEY and CDR2 SVGAGI. The CDR3 has 15 amino acids. V trimming: 6 bases; J trimming: 6 bases; junction bases outside the gene matches: 10. The CDR3, as DNA: TGTGCCAGCAGACTGGGACTAGGGTCCCTCAATGAGCAGTTCTTC. Translated: CASRLGLGSLNEQFF.

This chain joins TRBV5-1 and TRBJ2-1; TRBD2 aligns across 10 bases. CDR1 and CDR2 (germline): SGHRS, YFSETQ. The CDR3 is 16 amino acids. V lost 5 bases, J lost 6 bases, and 11 bases stayed unmatched. This CDR3 reads CASSLMTASGSNEQFF. CDR3 nucleotides: TGCGCCAGCAGTTTGATGACGGCTAGCGGGAGCAATGAGCAGTTCTTC.

This chain joins TRBV5-1 and TRBJ2-1, with TRBD2 matching over 11 bases. The V and J ends lost 2 bases and 5 bases, in that order; junction bases with no gene match: 3. This CDR3 is 15 amino acids long. Germline V gene lookup returns CDR1 SGHRS and CDR2 YFSETQ. This chain's CDR3 is CASSLLAGAHNEQFF. The CDR3 bases are TGCGCCAGCAGCTTACTAGCGGGAGCCCACAATGAGCAGTTCTTC.

This clone has more than one count but fewer than ten. The chain links TRBV6-6 to TRBJ2-2, with 9 bases identical to TRBD1. Trimming at V came to 6 bases and at J to 6 bases, leaving 2 bases not matched to a gene. Germline CDR1 is MNHNY and CDR2 is SVGAGI (reference sequence). This CDR3 contains 13 residues. CDR3 DNA sequence: TGTGCCAGCAGACAGGGGGCGGCCGGGGAGCTGTTTTTT. Translation: CASRQGAAGELFF.

CDR3 amino acids: CASSLGDRWNNEQFF. CDR3 coding DNA: TGTGCCAGCAGCTTGGGGGACAGGTGGAACAATGAGCAGTTCTTC. The chain combines TRBV5-6 with TRBJ2-1; 8 positions match TRBD1. The V gene's germline CDR1 is SGHDT and CDR2 YYEEEE. V gave up 0 bases and J gave up 5 bases; unmatched junction bases: 4. The CDR3 runs 15 residues.